This TCR beta chain derives from a study of T cell changes during pregnancy in multiple sclerosis. Germline CDR1 reads MNHEY; CDR2 reads SMNVEV (reference sequence). Trimming took off 7 bases at V and 5 bases at J, with 20 bases between the two ends. The CDR3 has 16 residues. Produced via immunoSEQ multiplex PCR; TCRdb's table is partial and in-frame only. The sample shows nearly 110,000 clones, 92% of them seen only once. This material consisted of peripheral blood, taken in the third trimester of pregnancy. The rearrangement links TRBV27 to TRBJ2-2; a possible D gene is TRBD2 (7 bases). The receptor comes from a female donor in good health, enrolled as a control in a pregnancy study. The CDR3 sequence is CASTSLGGPGTGELFF. CDR3 in DNA: TGTGCCAGCACCTCCCTGGGGGGGCCGGGAACCGGGGAGCTGTTTTTT.